These 32 T cell receptor beta chains originate from one sample sequenced in a study of CD8+ T cells in alopecia areata. Treatment indicated: oral pan-JAK inhibitor, 5-10 mg twice daily. The sequencing template was cDNA reverse transcribed from extracted RNA. Measured with immunoSEQ multiplex PCR; TCRdb has only the in-frame clones, and not every one. The data contain about 220,000 clones, about 50% of them singletons. The source material was CD4+ T cells sorted from blood, sampled at week 4, from a patient treated with tofacitinib. These receptors originate from a human donor with alopecia areata.

The chain carries TRBV19 and TRBJ2-2; D ambiguous. V lost 2 bases, J lost 2 bases, and 0 bases lay in between. CDR1 LNHDA and CDR2 SQIVND come from the germline V gene (reference sequence). This CDR3 contains 12 residues. CDR3 in DNA: TGTGCCAGTAGTATAAACACCGGGGAGCTGTTTTTT. Its protein is CASSINTGELFF.

V is TRBV27 and J is TRBJ1-2; 8 bases match TRBD1. Unmatched junction bases numbered 4, after V lost 8 bases and J lost 8 bases. The CDR3 consists of 11 residues. The germline gives CDR1 MNHEY, CDR2 SMNVEV (reference sequence). The CDR3 protein is CASGQGLGYTF. The CDR3 region has the DNA TGTGCCAGCGGACAGGGACTCGGCTACACCTTC.

The V gene is TRBV19, the J gene TRBJ1-1; TRBD1 might be the D (5 bases). V was cut by 3 bases and J by 5 bases, with 13 bases left in between. The CDR3 consists of 14 residues. CDR1 and CDR2 from the germline V gene are LNHDA and SQIVND (reference sequence). The CDR3 loop is CASSIDRGTTEAFF. Here the CDR3 DNA reads TGTGCCAGTAGTATTGATAGGGGAACTACTGAAGCTTTCTTT.

The V gene is TRBV6-5, the J gene TRBJ1-2; D ambiguous. Germline V gives CDR1 MNHEY, CDR2 SVGAGI. With 2 bases removed from V and 4 bases from J, the gap between germline ends came to 14 bases. The CDR3 spans 15 residues. The CDR3 spells CASSYLAARAYGYTF. DNA of the CDR3: TGTGCCAGCAGTTACCTGGCAGCTCGAGCCTATGGCTACACCTTC.

The rearrangement uses TRBV11-2 and TRBJ1-1; D remains unclear. The germline CDR1 and CDR2 sequences are SGHAT and FQNNGV. CDR3 size: 13 residues. V lost 5 bases and J lost 2, with 9 bases in between. The CDR3 sequence: CASSTRINTEAFF. CDR3 bases: TGTGCCAGCAGCACAAGGATCAACACTGAAGCTTTCTTT.

The DNA of the CDR3 is TGCGCCACGGGGGGCTCAGATACGCAGTATTTT. Its protein is CATGGSDTQYF. This chain links TRBV10-2 with TRBJ2-3; D perhaps matches TRBD2 (7 bases). The CDR3 covers 11 residues. Germline V CDR1 and CDR2: WSHSY, SAAADI. The V end lost 10 bases, the J end lost 4 bases, and 9 bases lay between the germline ends.

This rearrangement joins TRBV4-3 to TRBJ2-7; 7 nucleotides agree with TRBD1. The germline CDR1 and CDR2 sequences are LGHNA and YSLEER. V lost 3 bases and J lost 5; bases outside the gene matches: 4. This CDR3 comprises 13 residues. The CDR3 nucleotides are TGCGCCAGCAGCCACCTTACAGGGGACGAGCAGTACTTC. This codes for CASSHLTGDEQYF.

Ten or more counts support this clone. The chain has TRBV29-1 and TRBJ2-1, with 12 bases fitting TRBD2. J was trimmed by 8 bases and V by 5 bases; bases with no gene match: 7. This CDR3 is built from 14 residues. Germline CDR1 is SQVTM and CDR2 is ANQGSEA. The CDR3 DNA follows: TGCAGCGTTTCTTGGACTAGCGGGGTAGATGAGCAGTTCTTC. Amino acid sequence: CSVSWTSGVDEQFF.

V is TRBV2 and J is TRBJ2-7; TRBD2 is a possible D gene (7 bases). The V end was cut by 6 bases, the J end by 6 bases, with 21 bases between. CDR1 and CDR2 from the germline V gene are SNHLY and FYNNEI. This CDR3 contains 15 residues. CDR3 protein: CASSKTGLGRGEQYF. Written as DNA, the CDR3 is TGTGCCAGCAGCAAGACAGGCTTAGGGAGGGGCGAGCAGTACTTC.

This chain links TRBV5-1 with TRBJ2-2; TRBD1 agrees at 9 bases. There are 17 residues in the CDR3. Germline CDR1 is SGHRS and CDR2 is YFSETQ. Unmatched junction bases numbered 14, after V lost 4 bases and J lost 7 bases. CDR3 sequence (DNA): TGCGCCAGCAGCATTAACCCACAGGGGGCGCATGGCGGGGAGCTGTTTTTT. Residues: CASSINPQGAHGGELFF.

V and J are TRBV5-1 and TRBJ1-2; 7 bases fit TRBD1. Germline CDR1 and CDR2: SGHRS and YFSETQ. V lost 4 bases to trimming and J lost 5 bases; unmatched junction nucleotides: 11. CDR3 length equals 15 residues. The CDR3 region has the DNA TGCGCCAGCAGCGTTGGGACAGCGAAATCTTATGGCTACACCTTC. It translates to CASSVGTAKSYGYTF.

This chain uses TRBV5-1 with TRBJ2-1, with unresolved D. Per germline, CDR1 SGHRS and CDR2 YFSETQ. The CDR3 consists of 13 residues. V lost 5 bases and J lost 2, with 8 bases in between. As DNA, the CDR3 is TGCGCCAGCAGGGTGGTGACCTACAATGAGCAGTTCTTC. It yields the protein CASRVVTYNEQFF.

This clone was seen more than once but under ten times. In nucleotides, the CDR3 is TGCAGCGGGATCACAGGCTCGAGTAGCACCGGGGAGCTGTTTTTT. Amino acids: CSGITGSSSTGELFF. The J gene is TRBJ2-2, the V gene TRBV29-1; D possibly corresponds to TRBD1 (5 bases). The CDR3 runs 15 residues. Trimming stripped 7 bases from V and 4 bases from J, with 19 bases between. The germline gives CDR1 SQVTM, CDR2 ANQGSEA.

The gene calls are TRBV29-1 and TRBJ2-7; D gene unclear. The CDR3 consists of 9 residues. The V end lost 5 bases, the J end lost 3 bases, and 2 bases lay between the germline ends. The germline CDR1 and CDR2 sequences are SQVTM and ANQGSEA. CDR3 sequence: CSVYYEQYF. Written as DNA, the CDR3 is TGCAGCGTTTACTACGAGCAGTACTTC.

The rearrangement uses TRBV15 and TRBJ2-7; D perhaps matches TRBD1 (6 bases). This CDR3 contains 13 residues. V gave up 0 bases and J gave up 5 bases, with 8 bases separating them. Germline CDR1 is LNHNV and CDR2 is YYDKDF (reference sequence). CDR3 in DNA: TGTGCCACCAGCAGAGACAGGGGTCACGAGCAGTACTTC. Its translation: CATSRDRGHEQYF.

CDR3 region: CASSVGLAAVVYNEQFF. CDR3 DNA: TGTGCCAGCAGCGTAGGGCTAGCGGCCGTGGTCTACAATGAGCAGTTCTTC. The rearrangement uses TRBV9 and TRBJ2-1, with 7 nucleotides matching TRBD2. The CDR3 totals 17 residues. Unmatched junction bases numbered 9, after V lost 0 bases and J lost 3 bases. Germline-derived CDR1 and CDR2 are SGDLS and YYNGEE.

This clone was detected a few times. The genes are TRBV5-1 and TRBJ2-7, with 12 bases aligning to TRBD1. The junction had 9 bases not matched to a gene; V was cut back by 3 bases and J by 5 bases. Germline loops: CDR1 SGHRS, CDR2 YFSETQ. The CDR3 consists of 16 residues. The CDR3 DNA is TGCGCCAGCAGCTCATCCGGGACAGGGGGCAGGGACGAGCAGTACTTC. Its protein product is CASSSSGTGGRDEQYF.

V usage is TRBV18 and J usage is TRBJ2-7, with D possibly called TRBD1 or TRBD2 (6 bases each). This CDR3 contains 14 residues. V was cut by 3 bases and J by 3 bases, with 12 bases left in between. Germline lookup yields CDR1 KGHSH and CDR2 LQKENI. Here the CDR3 DNA reads TGTGCCAGCTCACCTCAACAGGGACTCTACGAGCAGTACTTC. This translates into CASSPQQGLYEQYF.

The V gene is TRBV7-7, the J gene TRBJ2-5, with D unresolved. V was cut by 3 bases and J by 4 bases, with 9 bases left in between. CDR3 length equals 13 residues. Per germline, CDR1 SSHAT and CDR2 FNYEAQ (reference sequence). The CDR3: CASSFGLGETQYF. In DNA, the CDR3 is TGTGCCAGCAGCTTTGGGCTAGGAGAGACCCAGTACTTC.

The chain is built from TRBV4-3 and TRBJ1-6, with TRBD1 matching over 7 bases. From germline, CDR1 is LGHNA and CDR2 YSLEER. The CDR3 extends over 17 amino acids. The J segment lost 8 bases and the V segment lost 2 bases, leaving 12 bases of the junction unmatched. The CDR3 region is CASSQSATGTVHSPLHF. The CDR3 bases are TGCGCCAGCAGCCAAAGTGCCACCGGGACAGTACATTCACCCCTCCACTTT.

This clone appeared a few times. The V gene is TRBV10-3, the J gene TRBJ2-7; D might be TRBD1 (6 bases). CDR1 is ENHRY, CDR2 SYGVKD, per germline. This CDR3 contains 12 residues. Trimming removed 4 bases at V and 7 bases at J, with 11 bases between. The CDR3 is CAISATGIEQYF. The CDR3 DNA follows: TGTGCCATCAGTGCTACAGGGATTGAGCAGTACTTC.

The chain couples TRBV6-5 to TRBJ1-6; D not certain. This CDR3 has 9 amino acids. Germline V gene lookup returns CDR1 MNHEY and CDR2 SVGAGI. Trimming cost V 8 bases and J 10 bases, with 3 bases left between them. In DNA, the CDR3 is TGTGCCAGCGGATCACCCCTCCACTTT. Translation: CASGSPLHF.

V and J are TRBV7-8 and TRBJ1-5; 7 bases align to TRBD1. This CDR3 has 13 amino acids. The V gene end was trimmed by 7 bases and the J gene end by 5 bases; junction bases not matched to a gene: 5. CDR1 is SGHVS and CDR2 is FQNEAQ in the germline V gene. The CDR3 bases are TGTGCCAGCACCAGACAGGGAGATCAGCCCCAGCATTTT. It encodes CASTRQGDQPQHF.

The chain joins TRBV29-1 to TRBJ1-2; perhaps TRBD1 as D (5 bases). Per the germline V gene, CDR1 is SQVTM and CDR2 is ANQGSEA. CDR3 length equals 12 residues. The V end lost 4 bases, the J end lost 7 bases, and 13 bases lay between the germline ends. Here the CDR3 reads CSVVEGLGGYTF. As DNA, the CDR3 is TGCAGCGTTGTCGAGGGGCTCGGTGGCTACACCTTC.

The chain links TRBV4-3 to TRBJ2-7; D is uncertain. V lost 0 bases to trimming and J lost 5 bases, with 17 bases between them. The CDR3 extends over 16 amino acids. In germline, CDR1 is LGHNA, CDR2 YSLEER. The chain's CDR3 is CASSQEAAPLSHEQYF. In DNA, the CDR3 is TGCGCCAGCAGCCAAGAGGCGGCGCCCCTAAGCCACGAGCAGTACTTC.

The chain combines TRBV30 with TRBJ2-7; D perhaps matches TRBD2 (5 bases). Germline V gives CDR1 GTSNPN, CDR2 SVGIG (reference sequence). The V end was cut by 8 bases, the J end by 3 bases, with 11 bases between. CDR3 length equals 11 residues. The DNA for the CDR3 is TGTGCCCAGAGTCGGGGCTACGAGCAGTACTTC. It specifies CAQSRGYEQYF.

This clone was counted between two and nine times. This chain connects TRBV29-1 to TRBJ2-5, with D uncertain. The CDR3 is 12 amino acids. Trimming cost V 4 bases and J 2 bases, with 8 bases left between them. Per germline, CDR1 SQVTM and CDR2 ANQGSEA. CDR3 bases: TGCAGCGTTGGAGACCCTCAAGAGACCCAGTACTTC. It specifies CSVGDPQETQYF.

This clone was recorded at least ten times. The chain carries TRBV7-2 and TRBJ1-6; perhaps TRBD1 as D (5 bases). CDR1 is SGHTA and CDR2 is FQGNSA in the germline V gene. V was shortened by 3 bases and J by 10 bases, with 19 bases between the two germline ends. This CDR3 contains 16 residues. CDR3 sequence (DNA): TGTGCCAGCAGCTTTTCCGGGACCGCCCTGGGGTCACCCCTCCACTTT. It translates to CASSFSGTALGSPLHF.

The chain recombines TRBV7-2 with TRBJ2-3; 9 positions match TRBD1. Germline V CDR1 and CDR2: SGHTA, FQGNSA. The junction had 5 bases not matched to a gene; V was cut back by 5 bases and J by 5 bases. The CDR3 consists of 14 residues. CDR3: CASSRGQGRDTQYF. CDR3 DNA sequence: TGTGCCAGCAGCCGTGGACAGGGGAGAGATACGCAGTATTTT. Based on the CDR3 plus reference TRBV7-2 and TRBJ2-3, the full variable domain is GAGVSQSPSNKVTEKGKDVELRCDPISGHTALYWYRQSLGQGLEFLIYFQGNSAPDKSGLPSDRFSAERTGGSVSTLTIQRTQQEDSAVYLCASSRGQGRDTQYFGPGTRLTVL.

The chain employs TRBV25-1 and TRBJ2-1; D might be TRBD2 (7 bases). The CDR3 covers 18 residues. V lost 3 bases, J lost 2 bases, and 20 bases lay in between. Germline V lookup: CDR1 MGHDK, CDR2 SYGVNS. DNA for the CDR3: TGTGCCAGCAGTGATACATCTGGGCGGGGGCCTCCCTACAATGAGCAGTTCTTC. Translated, it gives CASSDTSGRGPPYNEQFF. Full variable domain (missing parts from reference TRBV25-1 and TRBJ2-1): EADIYQTPRYLVIGTGKKITLECSQTMGHDKMYWYQQDPGMELHLIHYSYGVNSTEKGDLSSESTVSRIRTEHFPLTLESARPSHTSQYLCASSDTSGRGPPYNEQFFGPGTRLTVL.

This chain links TRBV29-1 with TRBJ2-3; TRBD2 is a possible D gene (5 bases). Germline V gene data show CDR1 as SQVTM and CDR2 as ANQGSEA. CDR3 length: 13 residues. The CDR3 sequence is CSSRVPETDTQYF. CDR3 DNA: TGCTCCTCGAGGGTTCCTGAGACAGATACGCAGTATTTT.

J is TRBJ1-6 and V is TRBV19, with a tentative D call TRBD1 (5 bases). In germline, CDR1 is LNHDA, CDR2 SQIVND (reference sequence). V was cut by 8 bases and J by 6 bases, with 11 bases left in between. The CDR3 covers 13 residues. CDR3 residues: CASCEQGNSPLHF. The CDR3, as DNA: TGTGCCAGTTGTGAGCAGGGTAATTCACCCCTCCACTTT.